A selection of T cell receptor beta chains follows, all from one sample in a study of cytomegalovirus exposure and HLA in healthy donors. Assay: immunoSEQ multiplex PCR; the TCRdb copy retains only in-frame clones and omits some. There are a few hundred thousand clones in the sample; 90% occur only once, and 0.37% lies in the top ten. Sequencing was carried out using PBMCs. The receptors stem from a woman aged 18-35 years in good health and CMV-seronegative. The CDR3 runs from the conserved cysteine through the conserved F or W. Fields, in order: D gene, J gene, V gene, clone size, CDR3 DNA, CDR3 protein. The D gene is left open where the match is weak. Clone size, where shown, is once, few, many, or a class for clones that have expanded.

.	TRBJ1-3	TRBV20-1	once	TGCAGTGCTTCCCGTCCCAACACCATATATTTT	CSASRPNTIYF
TRBD1	TRBJ2-3	TRBV27	.	TGTGCCAGCAGTTCGGAGACAGGGGGTCGCGCAGATACGCAGTATTTT	CASSSETGGRADTQYF
.	TRBJ1-1	TRBV19	.	TGTGCCAGTAGGGGGGGGCTTGTGACTGAAGCTTTCTTT	CASRGGLVTEAFF
.	TRBJ1-2	TRBV15	.	TGTGCCACCAGCAATGAGGGTATTAACTATGGCTACACCTTC	CATSNEGINYGYTF
TRBD2	TRBJ2-3	TRBV10-2	.	TGCGCCAGCAGTGAGTCGAGGACTAGCGGGAGTAGCACAGATACGCAGTATTTT	CASSESRTSGSSTDTQYF
TRBD2	TRBJ2-2	TRBV19	.	TGTGCCAGTATCTTAAGACTAGCGGGGACGAACACCGGGGAGCTGTTTTTT	CASILRLAGTNTGELFF
.	TRBJ1-2	TRBV4-1	few	TGCGCCAGCAGCCAAGGTGCAGGGTCAGGCTACACCTTC	CASSQGAGSGYTF
TRBD1	TRBJ2-1	TRBV5-1	once	TGCGCCAGCAGCTTGAGGGGGACAGGGAGAAATGAGCAGTTCTTC	CASSLRGTGRNEQFF
TRBD1	TRBJ1-1	TRBV2	.	TGTGCCAGCCCGGACAGGGGAATCATGAACACTGAAGCTTTCTTT	CASPDRGIMNTEAFF
TRBD1	TRBJ1-5	TRBV18	.	TGTGCCAGCTCAACACAGAAACAGGGGGCGGCGAGCAATCAGCCCCAGCATTTT	CASSTQKQGAASNQPQHF
.	TRBJ2-1	TRBV13	.	TGTGCCAGCAGCTCGCTAGGAAATGAGCAGTTCTTC	CASSSLGNEQFF
.	TRBJ1-5	TRBV6-1	once	TGTGCCAGCAGTGTACAGGTGATTAGCAATCAGCCCCAGCATTTT	CASSVQVISNQPQHF
.	TRBJ1-1	TRBV7-2	.	TGTGCCAGCAGCTTAGGGGAGGGAGCGAACACTGAAGCTTTCTTT	CASSLGEGANTEAFF
.	TRBJ2-2	TRBV4-1	.	TGCGCCAGCAGCCAAGGCGTTACCAACACCGGGGAGCTGTTTTTT	CASSQGVTNTGELFF
.	TRBJ1-6	TRBV28	once	TGTGCCAGCAGCCTCCCGTCTAGGGGTGAATCACCCCTCCACTTT	CASSLPSRGESPLHF
.	TRBJ1-4	TRBV5-4	.	TGTGCCAGCAGCTCTGGCTCCAAACCGGGGGAAAAACTGTTTTTT	CASSSGSKPGEKLFF
TRBD1	TRBJ1-6	TRBV10-2	.	TGCGCCACACACGGGACAGGGTGGCTTTCCTATAATTCACCCCTCCACTTT	CATHGTGWLSYNSPLHF
.	TRBJ1-5	TRBV19	.	TGTGCCAGTCAAGAGTATAGCAATCAGCCCCAGCATTTT	CASQEYSNQPQHF
.	TRBJ2-7	TRBV7-6	.	TGTGCCAGCACCCCCCCCGACAGGACCAACTACGAGCAGTACTTC	CASTPPDRTNYEQYF
.	TRBJ1-1	TRBV7-9	.	TGTGCCAGCAGCTTTCCGCGGGGAGATGAAGCTTTCTTT	CASSFPRGDEAFF
TRBD1	TRBJ1-2	TRBV7-9	.	TGTGCCAGCAGGCAGGGGGCAAACTACACCTTC	CASRQGANYTF
TRBD2	TRBJ2-1	TRBV6-1	.	TGTGCCAGCAGTGAATTGGCTAGCGGGGACTTATACAATGAGCAGTTCTTC	CASSELASGDLYNEQFF
TRBD1	TRBJ1-2	TRBV7-9	.	TGTGCCAGCAGCTCCGGGAGGGGGCTTGATGGCTACACCTTC	CASSSGRGLDGYTF
.	TRBJ2-1	TRBV27	.	TGTGCCAGCAGCCCAGGGTTCCCCCACAATGAGCAGTTCTTC	CASSPGFPHNEQFF
.	TRBJ2-1	TRBV5-1	.	TGCGCCAGCCTGTCTACGGGACTGGCTCTTAGAGATGAGCAGTTCTTC	CASLSTGLALRDEQFF
TRBD1	TRBJ1-2	TRBV27	.	TGTGCCAGCAGGTTTACACTTGGACAGGGTGGTGGTGGCTACACCTTC	CASRFTLGQGGGGYTF
TRBD1	TRBJ1-2	TRBV7-3	.	TGTGCCAGCAGCCCGACAGGGAAGGACTATGGCTACACCTTC	CASSPTGKDYGYTF
.	TRBJ1-1	TRBV4-1	.	TGCGCCAGCAGCCTCCCGGGGGTAAACACTGAAGCTTTCTTT	CASSLPGVNTEAFF
TRBD1	TRBJ2-2	TRBV5-8	.	TGTGCCAGCAGCCCGGACAGGATTCGGGAGCTGTTTTTT	CASSPDRIRELFF
TRBD1	TRBJ1-2	TRBV11-2	.	TGTGCCAGCAGCTGGGGGGACAGTCCCTATGGCTACACCTTC	CASSWGDSPYGYTF
.	TRBJ2-5	TRBV28	.	TGTGCCAGCAGTTTACCCCAGAGGAAGGCCCAGTACTTC	CASSLPQRKAQYF
.	TRBJ1-2	TRBV7-3	.	TGTGCCAGCAGCATGCTACAGGGTCAGTCATCTGGCTACACCTTC	CASSMLQGQSSGYTF
TRBD2	TRBJ2-3	TRBV7-9	.	TGTGCCAGCAGCGGGACTAGCGGGGGGGAGACAGATACGCAGTATTTT	CASSGTSGGETDTQYF
.	TRBJ2-3	TRBV19	.	TGTGCCAGTAGTATAGCGGGGTACACAGATACGCAGTATTTT	CASSIAGYTDTQYF
TRBD1	TRBJ1-3	TRBV29-1	.	TGCAGCGTTGAAGGACAGGGGGTTGGAAACACCATATATTTT	CSVEGQGVGNTIYF
.	TRBJ1-5	TRBV6-1	.	TGTGCCAGCAGTGAAACAGGGAATCGAGATCAGCCCCAGCATTTT	CASSETGNRDQPQHF
TRBD1	TRBJ1-6	TRBV4-1	.	TGCGCCAGCAGCCAAGTTTGGGACAGCGGGTCACCCCTCCACTTT	CASSQVWDSGSPLHF
.	TRBJ1-5	TRBV5-1	.	TGCGCCAGCAGCTTGGAAGGGGCCCGCAATCAGCCCCAGCATTTT	CASSLEGARNQPQHF
.	TRBJ2-2	TRBV13	.	TGTGCCAGCAGCTTTACAGGTTCGACCACCGGGGAGCTGTTTTTT	CASSFTGSTTGELFF
TRBD1	TRBJ2-7	TRBV4-1	.	TGCGCCAGCAGCCAAGTTCCGGGACAGGACCTTAAAGAGCAGTACTTC	CASSQVPGQDLKEQYF
TRBD1	TRBJ1-5	TRBV5-1	.	TGCGCCAGCAGGTCTACAGGGGAGGGCAATCAGCCCCAGCATTTT	CASRSTGEGNQPQHF
.	TRBJ2-1	TRBV30	once	TGTGCCTGGAGTCGTGGCGGGACAGCGGCGGATGAGCAGTTCTTC	CAWSRGGTAADEQFF
TRBD1	TRBJ2-5	TRBV5-5	.	TGTGCCAGCAGCTTGGTTGGGACAGGAGACCTCGGGTACTTC	CASSLVGTGDLGYF